The rows below give T cell receptor beta chains drawn from one sample of a study of Ad26.COV2.S vaccination and SARS-CoV-2 variants. The table came from immunoSEQ multiplex PCR; TCRdb's copy has only in-frame clones and leaves some out. The table has around 300,000 clones, about nine tenths seen once. The sample in question was peripheral blood, obtained in a trial of Ad26.COV2.S vaccine versus placebo. These receptors were obtained from a person between 18 and 59 years old who received the Ad26.COV2.S COVID-19 vaccine or a placebo. The CDR3 runs from the conserved cysteine through the conserved F or W. D genes are given only for firm matches. Some rows mark clone size as missing; the rest say once, few, many or name a class of expanded clone.

D	length	V	J	size	CDR3	DNA
TRBD1	18	TRBV5-4	TRBJ1-1	.	CASSYNRDRGPMNTEAFF	TGTGCCAGCAGCTACAACCGGGACAGGGGGCCTATGAACACTGAAGCTTTCTTT
.	12	TRBV6-5	TRBJ1-2	.	CASREGFYGYTF	TGTGCCAGCAGGGAGGGTTTTTATGGCTACACCTTC
.	13	TRBV11-3	TRBJ1-1	.	CASSMGGNTEAFF	TGTGCCAGCAGCATGGGGGGTAACACTGAAGCTTTCTTT
.	16	TRBV5-4	TRBJ1-6	once	CASSPLGGQPNSPLHF	TGTGCCAGCAGCCCCTTAGGCGGACAGCCCAATTCACCCCTCCACTTT
TRBD1	16	TRBV18	TRBJ2-7	.	CASSPIGQGSSYEQYF	TGTGCCAGCTCACCCATTGGACAGGGGAGCTCCTACGAGCAGTACTTC
.	16	TRBV7-9	TRBJ2-5	.	CASSLTTDYLRGTQYF	TGTGCCAGCAGCCTTACTACGGACTACTTGAGGGGGACCCAGTACTTC
TRBD1	16	TRBV4-3	TRBJ1-1	.	CASSLMTGNFGAEAFF	TGCGCCAGCAGCCTAATGACAGGGAACTTTGGGGCTGAAGCTTTCTTT
.	14	TRBV11-3	TRBJ2-2	once	CASSLDGVTGELFF	TGTGCCAGCAGCTTAGACGGGGTAACCGGGGAGCTGTTTTTT
TRBD1	14	TRBV7-2	TRBJ2-7	.	CASSPSGTGYEQYF	TGTGCCAGCAGCCCCTCCGGGACAGGTTACGAGCAGTACTTC
.	9	TRBV19	TRBJ2-3	.	CALDGTQYF	TGTGCCCTCGACGGTACGCAGTATTTT
.	15	TRBV21-1	TRBJ2-2	.	CASSKGGEHTGELFF	TGTGCCAGCAGCAAAGGGGGGGAGCACACCGGGGAGCTGTTTTTT